The rows below give T cell receptor beta chains drawn from one sample of a study of blood T cell repertoires in COVID-19. TCRdb's copy holds only in-frame clones and misses some; the assay was immunoSEQ multiplex PCR. Of 200,000 to 300,000 clones listed, roughly 90% are singletons. Specimen: peripheral blood. Source of these receptors: a man aged 30 to 39 with active or convalescent COVID-19. Each CDR3 is given with its conserved first and last residue.

v_gene	CDR3aa
TRBV7-6	CASSLLAGETGPEQYF
TRBV19	CATRNYGYTF
TRBV11-1	CASGGAGGPNNEQFF
TRBV19	CASSISTGPANYGYTF
TRBV6-1	CASSESWTGRETQYF
TRBV19	CASTDPLAGPYNEQFF
TRBV19	CASSPRTGEKLNNSPLHF
TRBV6-5	CASSISWGVSEKLFF
TRBV13	CASSSRDTAYNEQFF
TRBV15	CATSRDRGRNGYTF
TRBV5-5	CASSPARTSGGGTQYF
TRBV27	CASSEAGSPLHF
TRBV7-6	CASSLAGGWGQPQHF
TRBV4-2	CASSQVPPKAGQYF
TRBV27	CASSLRANIQPQHF
TRBV9	CASSPRSGGYTF
TRBV30	CAWISTGNFGYTF
TRBV3-1/TRBV3-2	CASSQGLGGGNQPQHF
TRBV5-6	CASSWGTGGQETQYF
TRBV7-9	CASRLAGRDEQYF
TRBV11-2	CASSPSRGSVETQYF
TRBV4-2	CASSQEEGSRYGYTF
TRBV11-2	CASSFRAGTSGGYTF
TRBV19	CASSIDGGAPLHF
TRBV3-1/TRBV3-2	CASSQFGGGFSYNEQFF
TRBV9	CASSPERLAGVPDTQYF
TRBV2	CASSESGAAGELFF
TRBV6-1	CASSEWSGGEGEQYF
TRBV2	CASRGTGKNTEAFF
TRBV18	CASSTETGYLETQYF
TRBV7-6	CASSAEIVDRENGYTF
TRBV6-5	CASSYHGGANYGYTF
TRBV5-5	CASNNPGDRSGAFF
TRBV6-4	CASSESSGVSDTQYF
TRBV11-2	CASSLEAITDTQYF
TRBV5-1	CASSVGGHLDSYEQYF
TRBV6-2/TRBV6-3	CASSTRTEHNEQFF
TRBV27	CASSPAGDTEAFF
TRBV7-9	CASSLPHWNYGYTF
TRBV4-1	CASSQDWTSGRETQYF
TRBV9	CASSSRGTNTGELFF
TRBV20-1	CSASLQGAEYF
TRBV19	CASSQQGLGNQPQHF
TRBV29-1	CSVEVSVNYGYTF
TRBV5-6	CASRMRGGEPHEQFF
TRBV27	CASSDRGLVGETQYF
TRBV7-2	CASSLDYRNQPQHF
TRBV6-2/TRBV6-3	CASSYEFWSSGANVLTF
TRBV30	CAWSVLADTIYF
TRBV6-6	CASRLQTGRNTEAFF
TRBV15	CATSRSRLRDSYEQYF
TRBV24-1	CATSDFSDTQYF
TRBV12-5	CASGLGQGAFTEAFF
TRBV5-8	CASSLERGGYTEAFF
TRBV6-5	CASRLGDSGYEQYF
TRBV19	CASSIAGAGNTIYF
TRBV5-4	CASSLGQGGYTF
TRBV5-1	CASSSQGEGSPLHF
TRBV21-1	CASTRVSHVEQYF